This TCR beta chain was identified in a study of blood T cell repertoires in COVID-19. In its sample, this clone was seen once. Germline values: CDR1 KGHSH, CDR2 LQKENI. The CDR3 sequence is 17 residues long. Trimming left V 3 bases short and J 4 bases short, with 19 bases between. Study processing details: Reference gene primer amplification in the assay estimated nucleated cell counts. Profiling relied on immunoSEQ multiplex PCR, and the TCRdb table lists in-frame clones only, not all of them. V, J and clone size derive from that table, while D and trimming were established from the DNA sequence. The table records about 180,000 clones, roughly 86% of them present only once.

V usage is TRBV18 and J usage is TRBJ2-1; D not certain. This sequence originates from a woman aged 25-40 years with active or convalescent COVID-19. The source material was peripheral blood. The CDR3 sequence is CASSPSHNSNQYNEQFF. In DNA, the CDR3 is TGTGCCAGCTCACCGTCTCATAACAGCAACCAATACAATGAGCAGTTCTTC.